This TCR beta chain is drawn from a study of blood T cell repertoires in COVID-19. Original analysis: Estimation of nucleated cell counts relied on the amplification of reference gene primers. Data came from immunoSEQ multiplex PCR; TCRdb stores just in-frame clones and leaves some out. From that table come the V and J calls and clone size; the DNA was used to work out D and trimming. The sample lists about 100,000 clones, approximately 79% occurring once. V lost 3 bases and J lost 6; bases outside the gene matches: 4. This CDR3 comprises 14 residues. CDR1 is SGHRS, CDR2 YFSETQ, per germline. The TCR was taken from a man aged 70-80 years with active or convalescent COVID-19. The rearrangement joins TRBV5-1 to TRBJ2-3; TRBD1 matches at 10 bases. Source material: peripheral blood. The CDR3 reads CASSSGQGWDTQYF. The CDR3 DNA sequence: TGCGCCAGCAGCTCGGGACAGGGGTGGGATACGCAGTATTTT.